Presented here are 10 T cell receptor beta chains from one specimen sequenced in a study of blood T cells in healthy people across ages. Then a second PCR, running about 6 to 12 cycles, was carried out with a sample-barcoded 5' primer and a J-beta primer mix. TCRdb passed the 5' RACE reads through MiXCR, listing each CDR3 protein once. Among about 1.6 million distinct CDR3 sequences listed, around 35% were seen once. Sequenced sample: blood. The receptors shown here come from a woman between 25 and 40 years old in good health.

The V call is TRBV20-1, the J call TRBJ2-5, with 8 bases matching TRBD2. With the DNA end fitting TRBJ2-7 better, the J assignment may be wrong. Germline V gene data show CDR1 as DFQATT and CDR2 as SNEGSKA (reference sequence). The CDR3 extends over 14 amino acids. The CDR3 coding sequence is TGCAGTGCTAGAGGCTCAAACGGGGGGGGCGAGCAGTACTTC. Amino acids: CSARGSNGGGEQYF.

This chain links TRBV28 with TRBJ2-3, with TRBD1 as a possible D gene (5 bases). Between the trimmed V and J ends, which lost 4 bases and 2 bases, there was a span of 13 bases. Per the germline V gene, CDR1 is MDHEN and CDR2 is SYDVKM. The CDR3 sequence is 15 residues long. In nucleotides, the CDR3 is TGTGCCAGCAGTTCCCTGGACACTTCCACAGATACGCAGTATTTT. Translation: CASSSLDTSTDTQYF. The complete variable domain, with remaining parts taken from reference TRBV28 and TRBJ2-3, reads DVKVTQSSRYLVKRTGEKVFLECVQDMDHENMFWYRQDPGLGLRLIYFSYDVKMKEKGDIPEGYSVSREKKERFSLILESASTNQTSMYLCASSSLDTSTDTQYFGPGTRLTVL.

The genes are TRBV2 and TRBJ2-3; D might be TRBD2 (5 bases). Germline assignment: CDR1 SNHLY and CDR2 FYNNEI. V shed 3 bases and J shed 1 base, with 8 bases lying between them. CDR3 length equals 14 residues. The CDR3 spells CASSDGRGTDTQYF. In DNA, the CDR3 is TGTGCCAGCAGTGACGGGCGGGGCACAGATACGCAGTATTTT.

This clonotype was seen more than once but under ten times. The chain uses TRBV12-3 or TRBV12-4 and TRBJ1-2; D is unresolved. V was clipped by 3 bases and J by 3 bases, with 11 bases between them. The CDR3 runs 14 residues. Here the CDR3 reads CASSLMPGYYGYTF. The CDR3 nucleotides read TGTGCCAGCAGTTTGATGCCAGGCTACTATGGCTACACCTTC.

V is TRBV28 and J is TRBJ2-1, with 8 bases that match TRBD1. Per germline, CDR1 MDHEN and CDR2 SYDVKM. With 3 bases clipped from V and 8 bases from J, the junction kept 12 bases outside the gene matches. This CDR3 contains 16 residues. The CDR3 region is CASSFSRTGKGYEQFF. CDR3 nucleotide sequence: TGTGCCAGCAGTTTCTCTCGGACAGGGAAGGGCTATGAGCAGTTCTTC.

As regards this clonotype: At one end the junction does not follow the germline gene, possibly because of a read error. V usage is TRBV9 and J usage is TRBJ1-5, with a possible D match to TRBD1 (5 bases). This CDR3 is built from 15 residues. The germline gives CDR1 SGDLS, CDR2 YYNGEE. The CDR3 bases are TGTGCCGGCAGCGGGGGGGGAATAGGGAATCAGCCCCAGCATTTT. Residues: CAGSGGGIGNQPQHF. Variable domain in full (rest from reference TRBV9 and TRBJ1-5): DSGVTQTPKHLITATGQRVTLRCSPRSGDLSVYWYQQSLDQGLQFLIQYYNGEERAKGNILERFSAQQFPDLHSELNLSSLELGDSALYFCAGSGGGIGNQPQHFGDGTRLSIL.

This clonotype was seen more than once but under ten times. The J gene is TRBJ2-1, the V gene TRBV7-9; the match to TRBD2 covers 12 bases. The CDR3 consists of 14 residues. Trimming removed 4 bases from V and 10 bases from J; junction bases left unmatched: 5. The germline V gene encodes CDR1 SEHNR and CDR2 FQNEAQ (reference sequence). CDR3 DNA: TGTGCCAGCAGCTCTAGCGGGGGGGCAGGGGAGCAGTTCTTC. Its translation is CASSSSGGAGEQFF.

The chain carries TRBV6-1 and TRBJ1-1, with TRBD1 matching 8 bases. Trimming took 4 bases from V and 0 from J; bases not matched to a gene: 4. The length of the CDR3 is 15 residues. Germline V gene sequence: CDR1 MNHNS, CDR2 SASEGT. DNA for the CDR3: TGTGCCAGCAGTGCCGCAGGGGGCATGAACACTGAAGCTTTCTTT. It encodes CASSAAGGMNTEAFF.

The chain links TRBV20-1 to TRBJ2-7; 13 bases line up with TRBD2. V lost 3 bases and J lost 3; bases outside the gene matches: 8. Germline CDR1 and CDR2: DFQATT and SNEGSKA (reference sequence). This CDR3 is built from 16 residues. The CDR3 sequence is CSARLLAGGPNYEQYF. In DNA form, the CDR3 reads TGCAGTGCTAGGTTACTAGCGGGAGGGCCGAACTACGAGCAGTACTTC.

Note on this clonotype: A much larger clone differs by one base, so this may be a read error. This rearrangement joins TRBV20-1 to TRBJ2-5; 8 bases are a match to TRBD2. The germline gives CDR1 DFQATT, CDR2 SNEGSKA (reference sequence). This CDR3 has 13 residues. Losses at the gene ends were 6 bases for V and 11 bases for J; bases not matched to a gene: 14. CDR3 sequence: CSATGTRTYKQYF. The CDR3 coding sequence is TGCAGTGCAACCGGGACTAGGACCTACAAGCAGTACTTC.